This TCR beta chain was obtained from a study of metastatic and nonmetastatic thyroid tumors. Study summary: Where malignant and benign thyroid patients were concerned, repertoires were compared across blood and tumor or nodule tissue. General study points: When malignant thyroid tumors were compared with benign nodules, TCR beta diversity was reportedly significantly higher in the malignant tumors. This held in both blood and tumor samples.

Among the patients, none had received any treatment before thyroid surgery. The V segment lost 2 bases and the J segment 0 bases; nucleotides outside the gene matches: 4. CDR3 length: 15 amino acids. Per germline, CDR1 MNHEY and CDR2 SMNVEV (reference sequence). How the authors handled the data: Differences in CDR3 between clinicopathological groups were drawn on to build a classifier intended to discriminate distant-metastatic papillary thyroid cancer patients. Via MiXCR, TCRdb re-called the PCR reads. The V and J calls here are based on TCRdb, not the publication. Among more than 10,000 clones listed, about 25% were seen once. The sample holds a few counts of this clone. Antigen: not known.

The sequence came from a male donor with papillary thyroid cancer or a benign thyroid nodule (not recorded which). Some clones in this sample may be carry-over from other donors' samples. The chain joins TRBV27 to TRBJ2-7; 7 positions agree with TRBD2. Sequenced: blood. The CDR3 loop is CASSLRLASSYEQYF. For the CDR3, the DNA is TGTGCCAGCAGTTTAAGACTAGCAAGCTCCTACGAGCAGTACTTC.